Below, one T cell receptor (beta chain) is given with its context. The source of the sample is a study of cytomegalovirus exposure and HLA in healthy donors. PCR was performed using 60 Vbeta and 13 Jbeta primers. Sequencing was performed with immunoSEQ multiplex PCR; in TCRdb, only in-frame clones are kept and a portion is missing. The sample holds about 140,000 clones; more than 70% are singletons and the top ten take under 1.5%. Germline assignment: CDR1 LGHNA and CDR2 YSLEER. This CDR3 comprises 15 residues. With V trimmed by 0 bases and J by 7 bases, 4 bases remained unmatched. The chain combines TRBV4-3 with TRBJ2-1, with 9 bases matching TRBD1. The sequence came from a male donor in good health and CMV-seropositive. Sequencing was performed on PBMCs. The CDR3 protein is CASSQDMDRGNEQFF. The CDR3 nucleotides read TGCGCCAGCAGCCAAGATATGGACAGGGGAAATGAGCAGTTCTTC.